This T cell receptor (beta chain) was sequenced in a study of shared clonotypes between healthy human individuals. Findings of the study overall: Of the naive CD4 clonotypes, roughly 5.5% were shared across a handful of donors.

V was shortened by 3 bases and J by 4 bases, with 15 bases between the two germline ends. The CDR3 sequence is 15 residues long. Germline loops: CDR1 SQVTM, CDR2 ANQGSEA. Naive CD8 cells lacked CD45RO and underwent positive selection for CCR7, leaving out terminally differentiated effector memory CD45RA+ cells. Each sample came from a Caucasian adult donor living in Nashville, Tennessee. Each subset's genomic DNA was shared equally among a number of immunoSEQ plates. Template for every sorted-subset replicate PCR totaled around 210 ng DNA, around 33,000 T cell genomes. Sequencing was performed with immunoSEQ multiplex PCR; in TCRdb, only in-frame clones are kept and a portion is missing. This sample yields millions of clones, of which 90% to 95% are seen a single time; about 1.5% belongs to the top ten. In regard to this clone: The antigen remains undetermined.

This TCR was sampled from a man younger than 35 in good health. Some clones in this sample may be carry-over from other donors' samples. Sequenced sample: naive CD8+ T cells from PBMCs. The V call is TRBV29-1, the J call TRBJ2-2; no firm D call. The CDR3 loop is CSVEASGWGTGELFF. The CDR3, as DNA: TGCAGCGTTGAGGCCTCGGGTTGGGGCACCGGGGAGCTGTTTTTT.